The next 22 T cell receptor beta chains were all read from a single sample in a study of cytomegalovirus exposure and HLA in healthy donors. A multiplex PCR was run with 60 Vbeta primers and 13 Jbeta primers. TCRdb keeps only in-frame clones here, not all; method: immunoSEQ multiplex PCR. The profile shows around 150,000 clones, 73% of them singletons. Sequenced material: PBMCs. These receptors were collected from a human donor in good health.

The DNA of the CDR3 is TGTGCCAGCACTAGGGGGGGACTAGGAAACATTCAGTACTTC. Protein sequence: CASTRGGLGNIQYF. The chain carries TRBV6-1 and TRBJ2-4; 8 nucleotides match TRBD2. Germline trimming cut 7 bases from V and 6 bases from J; bases unmatched to any gene: 8. The CDR3 consists of 14 residues. The germline CDR1 and CDR2 sequences are MNHNS and SASEGT.

CDR3 in amino acids: CASSLYPSGGVSGTQYF. Here the CDR3 DNA reads TGTGCCAGCAGTTTATATCCTAGCGGGGGGGTCTCTGGGACCCAGTACTTC. The rearrangement uses TRBV27 and TRBJ2-5; 12 bases are a match to TRBD2. The CDR3 has 17 residues. Trimming at V came to 1 base and at J to 7 bases, leaving 10 bases not matched to a gene. Germline values: CDR1 MNHEY, CDR2 SMNVEV (reference sequence).

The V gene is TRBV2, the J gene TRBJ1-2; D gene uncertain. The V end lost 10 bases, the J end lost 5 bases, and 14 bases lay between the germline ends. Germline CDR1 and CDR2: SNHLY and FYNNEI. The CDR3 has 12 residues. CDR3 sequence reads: CAIREARYGYTF. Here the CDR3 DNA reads TGTGCCATTAGGGAGGCTAGGTATGGCTACACCTTC.

As DNA, the CDR3 is TGTGCCAGCAGTGAAGGGACTAGCAGAGAGACCCAGTACTTC. This gives the protein CASSEGTSRETQYF. The chain links TRBV28 to TRBJ2-5; TRBD2 agrees at 9 bases. Germline CDR1 is MDHEN and CDR2 is SYDVKM. Germline trimming cut 5 bases from V and 4 bases from J; bases unmatched to any gene: 5. The CDR3 spans 14 residues. Together with reference TRBV28 and TRBJ2-5, the CDR3 gives the full variable domain: DVKVTQSSRYLVKRTGEKVFLECVQDMDHENMFWYRQDPGLGLRLIYFSYDVKMKEKGDIPEGYSVSREKKERFSLILESASTNQTSMYLCASSEGTSRETQYFGPGTRLLVL.

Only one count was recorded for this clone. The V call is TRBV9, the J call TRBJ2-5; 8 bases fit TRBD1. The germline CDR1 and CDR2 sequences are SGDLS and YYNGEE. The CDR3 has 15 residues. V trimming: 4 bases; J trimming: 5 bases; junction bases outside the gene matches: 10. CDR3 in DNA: TGTGCCAGCAGCCTCCTGCAGGGGGCAGGGGAGACCCAGTACTTC. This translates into CASSLLQGAGETQYF.

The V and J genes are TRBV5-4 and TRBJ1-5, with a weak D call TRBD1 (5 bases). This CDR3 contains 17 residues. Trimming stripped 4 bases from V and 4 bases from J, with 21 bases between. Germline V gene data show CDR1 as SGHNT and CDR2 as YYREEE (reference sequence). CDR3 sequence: CASSVRSWVGGNQPQHF. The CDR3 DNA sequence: TGTGCCAGCAGCGTACGATCTTGGGTGGGGGGAAATCAGCCCCAGCATTTT.

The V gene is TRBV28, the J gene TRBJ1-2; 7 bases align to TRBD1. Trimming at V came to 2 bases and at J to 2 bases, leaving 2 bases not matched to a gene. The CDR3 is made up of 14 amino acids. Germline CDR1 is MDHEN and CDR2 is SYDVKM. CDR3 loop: CASSLGRGNYGYTF. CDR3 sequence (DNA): TGTGCCAGCAGTTTAGGCAGGGGGAACTATGGCTACACCTTC.

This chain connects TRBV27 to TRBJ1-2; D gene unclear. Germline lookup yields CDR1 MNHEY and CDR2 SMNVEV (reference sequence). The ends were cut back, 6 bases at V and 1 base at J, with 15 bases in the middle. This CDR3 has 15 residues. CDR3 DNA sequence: TGTGCCAGCAGCCCAGCGGGCAGCGTTAACTATGGCTACACCTTC. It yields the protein CASSPAGSVNYGYTF.

The CDR3 nucleotides are TGTGCCAGCAGTTCCCCAGGGCCCTACGAGCAGTACTTC. Encoded protein: CASSSPGPYEQYF. The J gene is TRBJ2-7, the V gene TRBV28; possible D gene TRBD1, 5 bases. The CDR3 spans 13 residues. Germline loops: CDR1 MDHEN, CDR2 SYDVKM. V was cut by 4 bases and J by 2 bases, with 9 bases left in between.

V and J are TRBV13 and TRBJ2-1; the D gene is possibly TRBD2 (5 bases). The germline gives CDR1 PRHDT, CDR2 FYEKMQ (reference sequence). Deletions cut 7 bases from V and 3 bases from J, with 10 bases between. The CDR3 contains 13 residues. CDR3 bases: TGTGCCAGCAAAGTTGGGAGCTACAATGAGCAGTTCTTC. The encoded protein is CASKVGSYNEQFF.

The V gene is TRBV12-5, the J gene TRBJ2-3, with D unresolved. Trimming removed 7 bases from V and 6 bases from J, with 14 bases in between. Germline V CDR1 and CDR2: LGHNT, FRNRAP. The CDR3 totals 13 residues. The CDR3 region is CASAPSEADTQYF. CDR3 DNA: TGTGCTAGTGCCCCTTCTGAGGCCGATACGCAGTATTTT.

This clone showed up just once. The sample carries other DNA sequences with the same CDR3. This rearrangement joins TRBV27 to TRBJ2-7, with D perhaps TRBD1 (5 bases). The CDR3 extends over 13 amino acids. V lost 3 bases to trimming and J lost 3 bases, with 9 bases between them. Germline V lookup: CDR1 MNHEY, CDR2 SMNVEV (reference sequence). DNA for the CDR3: TGTGCCAGCAGTTTTGGGCAGGGCTACGAGCAGTACTTC. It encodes CASSFGQGYEQYF.

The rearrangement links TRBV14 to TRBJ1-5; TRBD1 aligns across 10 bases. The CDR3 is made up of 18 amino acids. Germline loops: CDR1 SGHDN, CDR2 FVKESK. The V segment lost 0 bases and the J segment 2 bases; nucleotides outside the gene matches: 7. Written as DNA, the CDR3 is TGTGCCAGCAGCCAAGACCGACAGGGGGCGATTGGCAATCAGCCCCAGCATTTT. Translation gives CASSQDRQGAIGNQPQHF. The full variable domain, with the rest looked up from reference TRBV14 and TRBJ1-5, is EAGVTQFPSHSVIEKGQTVTLRCDPISGHDNLYWYRRVMGKEIKFLLHFVKESKQDESGMPNNRFLAERTGGTYSTLKVQPAELEDSGVYFCASSQDRQGAIGNQPQHFGDGTRLSIL.

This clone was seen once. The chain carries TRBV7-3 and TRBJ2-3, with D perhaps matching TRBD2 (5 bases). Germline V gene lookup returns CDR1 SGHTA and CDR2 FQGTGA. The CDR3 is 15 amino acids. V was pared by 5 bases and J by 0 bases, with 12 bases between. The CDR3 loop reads CASSPRTGSTDTQYF. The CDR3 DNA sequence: TGTGCCAGCAGCCCTCGGACTGGTAGCACAGATACGCAGTATTTT.

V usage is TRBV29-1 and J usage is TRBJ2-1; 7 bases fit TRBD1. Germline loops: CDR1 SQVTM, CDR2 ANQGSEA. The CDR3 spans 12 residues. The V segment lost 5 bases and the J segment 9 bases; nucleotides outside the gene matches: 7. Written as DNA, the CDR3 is TGCAGCGTTCTCATTCAGGGGGTTGAGCAGTTCTTC. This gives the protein CSVLIQGVEQFF.

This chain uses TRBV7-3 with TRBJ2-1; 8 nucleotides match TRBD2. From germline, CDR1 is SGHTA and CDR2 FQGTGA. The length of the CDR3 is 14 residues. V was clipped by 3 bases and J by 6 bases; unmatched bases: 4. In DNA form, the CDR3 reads TGTGCCAGCAGCTTCCACGGGGGGGCCAATGAGCAGTTCTTC. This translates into CASSFHGGANEQFF. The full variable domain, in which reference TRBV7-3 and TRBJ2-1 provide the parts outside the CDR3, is GAGVSQTPSNKVTEKGKYVELRCDPISGHTALYWYRQSLGQGPEFLIYFQGTGAADDSGLPNDRFFAVRPEGSVSTLKIQRTERGDSAVYLCASSFHGGANEQFFGPGTRLTVL.

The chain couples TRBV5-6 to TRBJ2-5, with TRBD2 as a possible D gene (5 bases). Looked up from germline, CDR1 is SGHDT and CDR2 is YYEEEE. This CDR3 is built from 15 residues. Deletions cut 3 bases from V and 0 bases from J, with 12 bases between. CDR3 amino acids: CASSSRTEYQETQYF. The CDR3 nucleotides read TGTGCCAGCAGCTCTAGGACTGAGTACCAAGAGACCCAGTACTTC.

Here the CDR3 reads CASTSYEQYF. The CDR3 DNA follows: TGTGCCAGCACCAGTTACGAGCAGTACTTC. The chain employs TRBV9 and TRBJ2-7; D uncertain. The CDR3 has 10 residues. Trimming removed 6 bases from V and 4 bases from J, with 5 bases in between. In germline, CDR1 is SGDLS, CDR2 YYNGEE.

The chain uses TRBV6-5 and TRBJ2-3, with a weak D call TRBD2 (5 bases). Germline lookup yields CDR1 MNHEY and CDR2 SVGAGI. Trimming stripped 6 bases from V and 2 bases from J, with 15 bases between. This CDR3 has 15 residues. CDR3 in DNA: TGTGCCAGCAGCCCGCGGGCGCGGGCCACAGATACGCAGTATTTT. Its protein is CASSPRARATDTQYF.

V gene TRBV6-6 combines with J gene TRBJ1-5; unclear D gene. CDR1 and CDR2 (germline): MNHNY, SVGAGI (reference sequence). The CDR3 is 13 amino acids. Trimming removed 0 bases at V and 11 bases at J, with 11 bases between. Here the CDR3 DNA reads TGTGCCAGCAGTTACTCGGAGAACCCGGCCCAGCATTTT. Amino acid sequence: CASSYSENPAQHF.

The CDR3 spells CASSLGIGSYNEQFF. CDR3 sequence (DNA): TGTGCCAGCAGCCTCGGTATCGGTAGCTACAATGAGCAGTTCTTC. This sequence joins TRBV7-8 and TRBJ2-1; D uncertain. The germline gives CDR1 SGHVS, CDR2 FQNEAQ. Trimming left V 5 bases short and J 3 bases short, with 14 bases between. This CDR3 region has 15 residues.

The CDR3, as DNA: TGTGCCAGCAGCGTAGTGCCGGGGAAAAAACTGTTTTTT. Translated: CASSVVPGKKLFF. This chain links TRBV9 with TRBJ1-4; unclear D gene. The germline V and J ends were trimmed by 0 bases and 9 bases, with 9 bases remaining between them. CDR3 length: 13 amino acids. The germline V gene has CDR1 SGDLS and CDR2 YYNGEE.